This TCR beta chain comes out of a study of T-cell reconstitution after alpha-beta-depleted transplantation in children. This clonotype was counted only a few times. V was pared by 1 base and J by 0 bases, with 6 bases between. The CDR3 covers 14 residues. From germline, CDR1 is SGHAT and CDR2 FQNNGV. The TCRbeta library was prepared with unique molecular identifiers. From the PCR reads, TCRdb called clonotypes with MiXCR, one entry per CDR3 protein. The sample gives approximately 400,000 distinct CDR3 sequences, around 9.9% of which show up once; roughly 5% is in the top ten. Material: PBMCs from the stem cell graft donor, obtained from the stem cell graft. The TCR comes from a human donor who donated a stem cell graft to a child with acute myeloid leukemia. The chain couples TRBV11-2 to TRBJ2-5; D is unresolved. The CDR3 coding sequence is TGTGCCAGCAGCTTAGCACAGCACCAAGAGACCCAGTACTTC. Translated, it gives CASSLAQHQETQYF.